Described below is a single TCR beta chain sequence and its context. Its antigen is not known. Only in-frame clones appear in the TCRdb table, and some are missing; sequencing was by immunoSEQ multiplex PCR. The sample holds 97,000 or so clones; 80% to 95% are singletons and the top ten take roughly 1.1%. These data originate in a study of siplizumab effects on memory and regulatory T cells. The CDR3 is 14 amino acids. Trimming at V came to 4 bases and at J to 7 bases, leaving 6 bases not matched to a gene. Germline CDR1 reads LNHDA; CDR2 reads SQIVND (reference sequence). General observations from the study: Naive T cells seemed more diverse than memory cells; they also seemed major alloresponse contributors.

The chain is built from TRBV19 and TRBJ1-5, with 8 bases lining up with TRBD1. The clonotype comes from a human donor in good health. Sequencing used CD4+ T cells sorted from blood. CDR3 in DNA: TGTGCCAGTAGTACCCAGGGGGCCATACAGCCCCAGCATTTT. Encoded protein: CASSTQGAIQPQHF.